The 18 T cell receptor beta chains reported below all come from one sample, sequenced in a study of cytomegalovirus exposure and HLA in healthy donors (dated by TCRdb to about 2017). The library was produced with the immunoSEQ multiplex PCR assay. For the multiplex PCR, a mixture combining 60 forward primers for TCR Vbeta segments and 13 reverse primers for TCR Jbeta segments was used. As stored in TCRdb, this immuneACCESS dataset retains in-frame rearrangements with V and J assigned. A fraction of the clones does not appear; measured against another copy, unresolved V genes explain less than half of the discrepancy, and the remainder lacks a known reason. The sample records roughly 300,000 clones, roughly 88% of which are singletons. Almost 4% of the sample is held by the ten biggest clonotypes. Input material: PBMCs. Source of these receptors: a man in his forties or fifties in good health and CMV-seropositive.

This sequence joins TRBV19 and TRBJ2-6, with D unclear. V lost 7 bases and J 0 bases, leaving 10 bases between the germline ends. Germline values: CDR1 LNHDA, CDR2 SQIVND (reference sequence). This CDR3 is 15 amino acids long. CDR3 protein: CASKVATSGANVLTF. The CDR3, as DNA: TGTGCCAGTAAAGTGGCCACCTCTGGGGCCAACGTCCTGACTTTC. The variable domain in full, with the rest retrieved from reference TRBV19 and TRBJ2-6, is DGGITQSPKYLFRKEGQNVTLSCEQNLNHDAMYWYRQDPGQGLRLIYYSQIVNDFQKGDIAEGYSVSREKKESFPLTVTSAQKNPTAFYLCASKVATSGANVLTFGAGSRLTVL.

The chain employs TRBV5-1 and TRBJ2-2, with D possibly TRBD1 on 5 matching bases. This CDR3 has 14 residues. V was clipped by 0 bases and J by 4 bases, with 7 bases between them. Looked up from germline, CDR1 is SGHRS and CDR2 is YFSETQ. The CDR3 nucleotides are TGCGCCAGCAGCTTGGAGGGGTTCACCGGGGAGCTGTTTTTT. Translating gives CASSLEGFTGELFF.

Concerning this clone itself: The same CDR3 is also encoded by other DNA sequences in this sample. The chain couples TRBV7-3 to TRBJ2-3, with TRBD2 matching 10 bases. This CDR3 is 15 amino acids long. Trimming at V came to 5 bases and at J to 0 bases, leaving 2 bases not matched to a gene. Germline CDR1 is SGHTA and CDR2 is FQGTGA. CDR3 sequence reads: CASSLTSGSTDTQYF. The CDR3 DNA reads TGTGCCAGCAGCCTGACTAGCGGGAGCACAGATACGCAGTATTTT. Supplemented by reference TRBV7-3 and TRBJ2-3, the full variable domain reads GAGVSQTPSNKVTEKGKYVELRCDPISGHTALYWYRQSLGQGPEFLIYFQGTGAADDSGLPNDRFFAVRPEGSVSTLKIQRTERGDSAVYLCASSLTSGSTDTQYFGPGTRLTVL.

V and J are TRBV19 and TRBJ2-7, with TRBD2 matching over 10 bases. V dropped 8 bases and J dropped 7; count of bases not matched to a gene: 8. Germline assignment: CDR1 LNHDA and CDR2 SQIVND (reference sequence). CDR3 length equals 13 residues. The CDR3 loop is CASCTSGTREQYF. The DNA of the CDR3 is TGTGCCAGTTGTACTAGCGGGACGCGGGAGCAGTACTTC.

The chain has TRBV7-6 and TRBJ2-3; D unclear. Deletions cut 4 bases from V and 3 bases from J, with 11 bases between. Germline-derived CDR1 and CDR2 are SGHVS and FNYEAQ. CDR3 length: 14 residues. The DNA of the CDR3 is TGTGCCAGCAGCTCCCCTCGAGGAACAGATACGCAGTATTTT. Encoded protein: CASSSPRGTDTQYF.

This chain joins TRBV4-1 and TRBJ1-1; 9 nucleotides agree with TRBD1. The length of the CDR3 is 16 residues. Germline lookup yields CDR1 MGHRA and CDR2 YSYEKL. V dropped 1 base and J dropped 5; count of bases not matched to a gene: 8. The CDR3 coding sequence is TGCGCCAGCAGCCAAGGTAGCGGGACAGGGAAAACTGAAGCTTTCTTT. Amino acids: CASSQGSGTGKTEAFF.

The CDR3, as DNA: TGTGCCAGTAGAAGGAGTTATAGCAATCAGCCCCAGCATTTT. Translating gives CASRRSYSNQPQHF. This chain connects TRBV19 to TRBJ1-5; D call uncertain. CDR3 length: 14 amino acids. Trimming pared 6 bases from V and 0 bases from J, leaving 9 bases between. The germline gives CDR1 LNHDA, CDR2 SQIVND (reference sequence).

The CDR3 DNA reads TGCAGCGTTGCCCCGGGACTCGCACAAGAGACCCAGTACTTC. The encoded protein is CSVAPGLAQETQYF. The gene calls are TRBV29-1 and TRBJ2-5; D perhaps matches TRBD2 (6 bases). V shed 4 bases and J shed 2 bases, with 14 bases lying between them. CDR3 length: 14 amino acids. Germline V gene data show CDR1 as SQVTM and CDR2 as ANQGSEA.

The J gene is TRBJ1-5, the V gene TRBV7-2; D is unclear. The V gene's germline CDR1 is SGHTA and CDR2 FQGNSA. CDR3 length: 16 residues. The V end was cut by 1 base, the J end by 0 bases, with 10 bases between. In nucleotides, the CDR3 is TGTGCCAGCAGCTTAGATGGAGGGTTTAGCAATCAGCCCCAGCATTTT. Encoded protein: CASSLDGGFSNQPQHF.

V is TRBV5-1 and J is TRBJ2-7; D is ambiguous. V lost 0 bases and J lost 10, with 8 bases in between. The CDR3 consists of 11 residues. Germline V lookup: CDR1 SGHRS, CDR2 YFSETQ. The chain's CDR3 is CASSLGADQYF. CDR3 nucleotides: TGCGCCAGCAGCTTGGGGGCCGATCAGTACTTC.

The chain recombines TRBV5-1 with TRBJ2-2; 13 bases are shared with TRBD2. The V gene end was trimmed by 3 bases and the J gene end by 3 bases; junction bases not matched to a gene: 5. The germline gives CDR1 SGHRS, CDR2 YFSETQ. CDR3 length: 17 amino acids. The CDR3 loop reads CASSSGTSGIYTGELFF. In nucleotides, the CDR3 is TGCGCCAGCAGCTCCGGGACTAGCGGGATATACACCGGGGAGCTGTTTTTT.

The chain recombines TRBV2 with TRBJ1-5, with D maybe TRBD1 (6 bases). The CDR3 extends over 13 amino acids. V dropped 5 bases and J dropped 4 bases, with 9 bases sitting between them. Germline V gene lookup returns CDR1 SNHLY and CDR2 FYNNEI. The CDR3 DNA is TGTGCCAGCAGTTTCGACAGGAATCAGCCCCAGCATTTT. The encoded protein is CASSFDRNQPQHF. Filled out from reference TRBV2 and TRBJ1-5, the complete variable domain reads EPEVTQTPSHQVTQMGQEVILRCVPISNHLYFYWYRQILGQKVEFLVSFYNNEISEKSEIFDDQFSVERPDGSNFTLKIRSTKLEDSAMYFCASSFDRNQPQHFGDGTRLSIL.

This clone was picked up one time. This sequence joins TRBV6-1 and TRBJ2-1; TRBD2 matches at 10 bases. Germline V gene sequence: CDR1 MNHNS, CDR2 SASEGT. Losses at the gene ends were 3 bases for V and 6 bases for J; bases not matched to a gene: 8. The CDR3 is 16 amino acids. The CDR3 region is CASSDLAGGTRNEQFF. For the CDR3, the DNA is TGTGCCAGCAGTGATTTAGCGGGGGGAACTCGCAATGAGCAGTTCTTC.

Written as DNA, the CDR3 is TGTGCCAGCAGCCCCTGGACAGGGTTGGCCTACGAGCAGTACTTC. As protein: CASSPWTGLAYEQYF. The V and J genes are TRBV7-2 and TRBJ2-7; 8 positions agree with TRBD1. Looked up from germline, CDR1 is SGHTA and CDR2 is FQGNSA. The V gene end was trimmed by 5 bases and the J gene end by 2 bases; junction bases not matched to a gene: 8. The CDR3 totals 15 residues.

A few counts support this clone. The V call is TRBV29-1, the J call TRBJ1-3; 8 nucleotides agree with TRBD1. This CDR3 is built from 16 residues. V gave up 3 bases and J gave up 0 bases; unmatched junction bases: 7. Per the germline V gene, CDR1 is SQVTM and CDR2 is ANQGSEA. The CDR3 protein is CSVDGQGSSSGNTIYF. CDR3 DNA sequence: TGCAGCGTTGATGGACAGGGCTCTTCCTCTGGAAACACCATATATTTT.

The J gene is TRBJ2-3, the V gene TRBV4-2; 10 nucleotides match TRBD2. The CDR3 is 16 residues long. CDR1 is LGHNA, CDR2 YNFKEQ, per germline. The V and J ends lost 0 bases and 6 bases, in that order; junction bases with no gene match: 6. CDR3 sequence (DNA): TGTGCCAGCAGCCAAGAGCAGCGGGAGGGCCGGGATACGCAGTATTTT. This translates into CASSQEQREGRDTQYF.

A single count supports this clone. The chain is built from TRBV28 and TRBJ1-5; TRBD1 agrees at 8 bases. Germline CDR1 is MDHEN and CDR2 is SYDVKM. This CDR3 has 13 amino acids. J gave up 11 bases and V 6 bases, and 9 bases lay outside the gene matches. In DNA form, the CDR3 reads TGTGCCAGCAGGATTCAGGGGGCGCGAACCCAGCATTTT. Protein: CASRIQGARTQHF.

The CDR3 sequence: CASSLRATGADTQYF. CDR3 DNA sequence: TGTGCCAGCAGCTTAAGGGCGACAGGGGCGGATACGCAGTATTTT. The rearrangement joins TRBV7-3 to TRBJ2-3; 8 bases agree with TRBD1. V shed 1 base, J shed 6 bases, and the junction held 6 bases outside the gene matches. This CDR3 region has 15 residues. Looked up from germline, CDR1 is SGHTA and CDR2 is FQGTGA.